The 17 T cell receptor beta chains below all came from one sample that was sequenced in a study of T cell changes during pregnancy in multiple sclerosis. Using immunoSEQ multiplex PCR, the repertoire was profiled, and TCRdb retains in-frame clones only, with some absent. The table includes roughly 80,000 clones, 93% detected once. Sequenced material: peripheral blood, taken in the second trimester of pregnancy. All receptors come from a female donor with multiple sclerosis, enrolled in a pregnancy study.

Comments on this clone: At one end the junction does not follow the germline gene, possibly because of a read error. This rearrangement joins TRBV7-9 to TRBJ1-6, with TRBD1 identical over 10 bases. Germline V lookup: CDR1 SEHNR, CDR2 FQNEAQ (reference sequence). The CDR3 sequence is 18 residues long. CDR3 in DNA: TGTGCCAGCAGCATATCGACAGGGGGCGCTTCCCCCCCACCAAAATTACTATTT. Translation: CASSISTGGASPPPKLLF.

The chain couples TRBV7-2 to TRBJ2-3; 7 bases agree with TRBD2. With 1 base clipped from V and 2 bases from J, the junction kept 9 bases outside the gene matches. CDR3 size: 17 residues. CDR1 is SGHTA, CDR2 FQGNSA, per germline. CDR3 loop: CASSLDLGGRFTDTQYF. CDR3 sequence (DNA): TGTGCCAGCAGCTTAGACCTCGGGGGGAGATTCACAGATACGCAGTATTTT.

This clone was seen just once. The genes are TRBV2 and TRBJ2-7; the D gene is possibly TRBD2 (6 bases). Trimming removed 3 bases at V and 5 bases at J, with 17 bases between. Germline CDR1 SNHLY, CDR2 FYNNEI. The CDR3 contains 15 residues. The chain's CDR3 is CASSDVGLAGNEQYF. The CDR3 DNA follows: TGTGCCAGCAGTGATGTAGGACTGGCGGGGAACGAGCAGTACTTC.

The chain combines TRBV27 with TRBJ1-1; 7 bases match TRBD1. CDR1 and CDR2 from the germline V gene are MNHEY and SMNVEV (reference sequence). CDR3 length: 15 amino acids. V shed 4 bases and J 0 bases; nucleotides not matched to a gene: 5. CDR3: CASSSTGVMNTEAFF. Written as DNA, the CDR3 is TGTGCCAGCAGTTCAACAGGGGTCATGAACACTGAAGCTTTCTTT.

CDR3: CASSIAPGQGAYNEQFF. The CDR3 DNA is TGTGCCAGTAGTATAGCCCCGGGACAGGGGGCATACAATGAGCAGTTCTTC. The V gene is TRBV19, the J gene TRBJ2-1; 12 positions agree with TRBD1. J lost 4 bases, V lost 1 base, and 5 bases had no gene match. The CDR3 contains 17 residues. Germline loops: CDR1 LNHDA, CDR2 SQIVND (reference sequence).

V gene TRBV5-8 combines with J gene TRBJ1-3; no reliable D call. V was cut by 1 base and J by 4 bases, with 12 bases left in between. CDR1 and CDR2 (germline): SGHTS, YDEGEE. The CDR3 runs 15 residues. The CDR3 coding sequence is TGTGCCAGCAGCTTGCCTTTGTTCTCGGGAAACACCATATATTTT. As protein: CASSLPLFSGNTIYF.

The chain's CDR3 is CASSAVTGSSYEQYF. The CDR3 DNA reads as TGTGCCAGCAGCGCGGTGACGGGGAGCTCCTACGAGCAGTACTTC. The V and J genes are TRBV11-2 and TRBJ2-7, with D perhaps matching TRBD2 (5 bases). CDR3 length: 15 amino acids. Germline lookup yields CDR1 SGHAT and CDR2 FQNNGV. The germline V and J ends were trimmed by 5 bases and 0 bases, with 14 bases remaining between them.

The CDR3 DNA sequence: TGTGCCAGCAGCCCCACCGGCGGGGGGGCTGATACGCAGTATTTT. This sequence encodes CASSPTGGGADTQYF. The chain links TRBV14 to TRBJ2-3, with 9 bases fitting TRBD2. Germline V lookup: CDR1 SGHDN, CDR2 FVKESK. V gave up 4 bases and J gave up 6 bases; unmatched junction bases: 8. This CDR3 comprises 15 residues.

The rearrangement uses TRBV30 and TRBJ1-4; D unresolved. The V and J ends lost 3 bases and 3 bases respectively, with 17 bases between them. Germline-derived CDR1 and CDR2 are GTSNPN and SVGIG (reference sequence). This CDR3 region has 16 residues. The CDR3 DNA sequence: TGTGCCTGGAGCTCAATCATGGACTTGGCTAATGAAAAACTGTTTTTT. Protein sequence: CAWSSIMDLANEKLFF.

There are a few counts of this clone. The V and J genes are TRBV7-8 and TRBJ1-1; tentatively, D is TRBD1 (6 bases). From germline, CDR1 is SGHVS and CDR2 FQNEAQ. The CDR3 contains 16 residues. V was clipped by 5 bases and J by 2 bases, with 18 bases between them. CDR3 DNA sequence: TGTGCCAGCAGCCCTAGGGGTCGGACAGTTAACACTGAAGCTTTCTTT. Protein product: CASSPRGRTVNTEAFF.

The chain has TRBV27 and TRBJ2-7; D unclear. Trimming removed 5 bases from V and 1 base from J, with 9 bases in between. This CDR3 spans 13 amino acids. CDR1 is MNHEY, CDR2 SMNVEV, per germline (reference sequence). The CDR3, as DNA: TGTGCCAGCAGTGGGCAGCCATCCTACGAGCAGTACTTC. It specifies CASSGQPSYEQYF.

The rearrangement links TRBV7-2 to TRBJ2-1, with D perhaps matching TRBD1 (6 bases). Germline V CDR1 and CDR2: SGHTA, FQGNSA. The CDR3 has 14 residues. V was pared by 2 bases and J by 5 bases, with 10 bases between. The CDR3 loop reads CASSLRQDHNEQFF. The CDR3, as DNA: TGTGCCAGCAGCTTAAGACAGGACCACAATGAGCAGTTCTTC.

The CDR3 is CASSFQRRGGIGSYNSPLHF. In nucleotides, the CDR3 is TGTGCCAGCAGTTTCCAACGTCGCGGGGGGATAGGCTCCTATAATTCACCCCTCCACTTT. The J gene is TRBJ1-6, the V gene TRBV27; the D gene is possibly TRBD1 (5 bases). The CDR3 covers 20 residues. Trimming stripped 3 bases from V and 0 bases from J, with 21 bases between. Germline V gene lookup returns CDR1 MNHEY and CDR2 SMNVEV (reference sequence).

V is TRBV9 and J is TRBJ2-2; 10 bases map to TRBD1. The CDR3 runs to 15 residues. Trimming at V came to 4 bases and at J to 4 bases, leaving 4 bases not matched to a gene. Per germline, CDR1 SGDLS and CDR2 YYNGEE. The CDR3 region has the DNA TGTGCCAGCAGCACCGGACAGGGGGTCACCGGGGAGCTGTTTTTT. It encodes CASSTGQGVTGELFF.

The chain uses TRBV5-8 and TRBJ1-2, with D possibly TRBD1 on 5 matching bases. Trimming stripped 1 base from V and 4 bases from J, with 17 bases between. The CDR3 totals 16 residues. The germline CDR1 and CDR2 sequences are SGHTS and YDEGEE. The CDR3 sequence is CASSLSPGGGGYGYTF. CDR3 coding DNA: TGTGCCAGCAGCTTGTCACCGGGCGGGGGAGGCTATGGCTACACCTTC.

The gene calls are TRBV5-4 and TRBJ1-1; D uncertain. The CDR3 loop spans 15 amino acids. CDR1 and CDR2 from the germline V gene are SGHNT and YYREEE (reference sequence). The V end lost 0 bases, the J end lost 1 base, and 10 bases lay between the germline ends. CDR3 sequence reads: CASSLEGVRNTEAFF. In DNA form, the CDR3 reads TGTGCCAGCAGCTTGGAGGGAGTTAGGAACACTGAAGCTTTCTTT.

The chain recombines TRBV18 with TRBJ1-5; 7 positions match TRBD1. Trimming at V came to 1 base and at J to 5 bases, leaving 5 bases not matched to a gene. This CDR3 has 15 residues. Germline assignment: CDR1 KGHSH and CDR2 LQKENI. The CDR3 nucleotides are TGTGCCAGCTCACCACAAAGGGGGCAGGATCAGCCCCAGCATTTT. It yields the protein CASSPQRGQDQPQHF.